A single sample gave rise to the 5 T cell receptor beta chains below, sequenced in a study of blood T cell repertoires in COVID-19. Data came from immunoSEQ multiplex PCR; TCRdb stores just in-frame clones and leaves some out. The table has roughly 72,000 clones, 88% seen once. Specimen: peripheral blood. Receptors originate from a human donor in a cohort sampled during active COVID-19.

The chain has TRBV5-1 and TRBJ2-7; D might be TRBD2 (5 bases). CDR1 SGHRS and CDR2 YFSETQ come from the germline V gene. With 0 bases removed from V and 3 bases from J, the gap between germline ends came to 10 bases. This CDR3 has 14 amino acids. CDR3 coding DNA: TGCGCCAGCAGCTTGGTTCTAGCAGACTACGAGCAGTACTTC. As protein: CASSLVLADYEQYF. Together with reference TRBV5-1 and TRBJ2-7, the CDR3 gives the full variable domain: KAGVTQTPRYLIKTRGQQVTLSCSPISGHRSVSWYQQTPGQGLQFLFEYFSETQRNKGNFPGRFSGRQFSNSRSEMNVSTLELGDSALYLCASSLVLADYEQYFGPGTRLTVT.

CDR3 sequence reads: CASSPRDRGSEKLFF. The DNA of the CDR3 is TGTGCCAGCAGCCCAAGGGACAGGGGAAGTGAAAAACTGTTTTTT. The chain combines TRBV3-1 (or the pseudogene TRBV3-2) with TRBJ1-4; 10 bases match TRBD1. Looked up from germline, CDR1 is LGHDT and CDR2 is YNNKEL (reference sequence). The CDR3 consists of 15 residues. With V trimmed by 4 bases and J by 7 bases, 6 bases remained unmatched.

This clone was seen a single time. The chain joins TRBV5-1 to TRBJ2-2; 7 bases map to TRBD1. CDR1 SGHRS and CDR2 YFSETQ come from the germline V gene. J gave up 4 bases and V 4 bases, and 10 bases lay outside the gene matches. The CDR3 spans 16 residues. CDR3 bases: TGCGCCAGCAGCAACGGACAGGTAGTTCGCACCGGGGAGCTGTTTTTT. Residues: CASSNGQVVRTGELFF. Together with reference TRBV5-1 and TRBJ2-2, the CDR3 gives the full variable domain: KAGVTQTPRYLIKTRGQQVTLSCSPISGHRSVSWYQQTPGQGLQFLFEYFSETQRNKGNFPGRFSGRQFSNSRSEMNVSTLELGDSALYLCASSNGQVVRTGELFFGEGSRLTVL.

V usage is TRBV6-6 and J usage is TRBJ2-2, with TRBD2 as a possible D gene (5 bases). The CDR3 has 14 residues. V gave up 6 bases and J gave up 4 bases, with 12 bases separating them. Germline lookup yields CDR1 MNHNY and CDR2 SVGAGI (reference sequence). The CDR3 sequence is CASRALDPTGELFF. In DNA form, the CDR3 reads TGTGCCAGCAGAGCACTAGACCCCACCGGGGAGCTGTTTTTT.

The V gene is TRBV12-3 or TRBV12-4, the J gene TRBJ2-5, with a weak D call TRBD2 (6 bases). The CDR3 has 13 amino acids. Trimming took 3 bases from V and 5 from J, leaving 10 bases between them. CDR3 DNA: TGTGCCAGCAGTTTCGCGGGGAGGGAGACCCAGTACTTC. It encodes CASSFAGRETQYF.